The clone carrying this TCR beta chain was found many times. As yet, its antigen is unknown. Because the CDR3 is missing its conserved closing phenylalanine or tryptophan, this is likely a read error. A constant-region primer served to make TCR beta cDNA from approximately 490 ng total RNA. The TCR beta library was amplified through three nested multiplex PCR rounds in a modified ARM-PCR procedure. Use of TRBV1-TRBV30 forward primers with a C-beta reverse primer characterized the first two PCR rounds, which lasted nine to eleven cycles each. TCRdb recomputed calls from the multiplex PCR reads with MiXCR, one row per CDR3 protein. Of just under 45,000 distinct CDR3 sequences detected, around 70% appear once; the ten largest clones hold 19%. The study co-extracted DNA and RNA from around 18-30 mg of unsorted bulk tissue. Collection of samples drew on five separate regions of each tumor. Germline V gene lookup returns CDR1 LGHNA and CDR2 YNFKEQ. The CDR3 contains 18 residues. The ends lost 1 base at V and 0 bases at J; junction bases unmatched: 6.

This entry is derived from a study of tumor-infiltrating lymphocytes in primary liver carcinoma. As for the study in general: Male and female patients aged 30 to 69 years made up the cohort. The study reported T1-T3 N0M0 tumors spanning 4.2 to 10 cm. Points from the study as a whole: The study found a significantly higher top-250-clone fraction in tumors than in blood (p = 0.039).

Sample: liver tumor tissue from sampling region 2. Subset indicated: tumor region T2, inferior pole. This TCR came from a man between 35 and 55 years old with primary liver carcinoma and hepatitis B virus infection. The gene calls are TRBV4-2 and TRBJ2-1; 10 nucleotides agree with TRBD2. CDR3 nucleotide sequence: TGTGCCAGCAGCCAAGCGACTAGCGGGCCCAGCTCCTACAATGAGCAGTTCCTC. Encoded protein: CASSQATSGPSSYNEQFL.